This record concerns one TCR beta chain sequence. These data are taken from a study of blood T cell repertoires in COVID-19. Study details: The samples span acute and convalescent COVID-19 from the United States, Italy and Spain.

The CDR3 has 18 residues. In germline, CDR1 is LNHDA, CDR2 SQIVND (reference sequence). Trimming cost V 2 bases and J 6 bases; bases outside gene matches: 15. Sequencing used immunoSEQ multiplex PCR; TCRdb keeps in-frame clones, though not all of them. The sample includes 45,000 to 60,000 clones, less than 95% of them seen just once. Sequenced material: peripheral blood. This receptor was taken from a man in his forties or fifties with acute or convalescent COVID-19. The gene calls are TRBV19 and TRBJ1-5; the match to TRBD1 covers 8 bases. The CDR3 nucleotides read TGTGCCAGTAGTATATCAAGGGGGGGGCCAGGGGGCTCTCAGCCCCAGCATTTT. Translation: CASSISRGGPGGSQPQHF.